The clone carrying this T cell receptor (beta chain) came up a few times. What it binds is not known. Every one of the patients relapsed after autologous stem cell transplantation (brentuximab vedotin exposure was variable). This sample was included in a study of PD-1 blockade in classical Hodgkin lymphoma. Data came from immunoSEQ multiplex PCR; TCRdb stores just in-frame clones and leaves some out. The table records about 32,000 clones, 82% of them present only once. Study-level points and caveats: Some patients started nivolumab under 1 year after ASCT, and they were excluded.

Sequencing was performed on peripheral blood mononuclear cells (PBMCs), taken at baseline. This receptor was identified in a human donor with classical Hodgkin lymphoma.

This CDR3 is CASSLFGTDNQPQHF. The CDR3 nucleotides are TGTGCCAGCAGTTTATTTGGGACAGACAATCAGCCCCAGCATTTT. This sequence joins TRBV27 and TRBJ1-5, with 7 bases aligning to TRBD1. The CDR3 contains 15 residues. Losses at the gene ends were 1 base for V and 3 bases for J; bases not matched to a gene: 3. CDR1 MNHEY and CDR2 SMNVEV come from the germline V gene (reference sequence).